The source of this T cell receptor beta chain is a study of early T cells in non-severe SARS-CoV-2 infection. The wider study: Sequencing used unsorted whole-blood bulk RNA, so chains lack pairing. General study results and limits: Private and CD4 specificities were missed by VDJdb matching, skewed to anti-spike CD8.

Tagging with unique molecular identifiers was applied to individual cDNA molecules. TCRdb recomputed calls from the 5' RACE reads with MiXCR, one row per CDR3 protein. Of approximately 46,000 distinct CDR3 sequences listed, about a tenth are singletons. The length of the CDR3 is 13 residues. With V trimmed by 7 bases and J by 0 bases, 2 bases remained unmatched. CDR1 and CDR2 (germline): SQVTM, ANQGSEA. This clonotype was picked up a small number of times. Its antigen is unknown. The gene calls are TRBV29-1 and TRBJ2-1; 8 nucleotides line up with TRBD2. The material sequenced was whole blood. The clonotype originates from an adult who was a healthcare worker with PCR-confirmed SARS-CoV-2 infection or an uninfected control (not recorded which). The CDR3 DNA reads TGCAGCGCGAGCGGGAGCTCCTACAATGAGCAGTTCTTC. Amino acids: CSASGSSYNEQFF.